The sequence of this T cell receptor (beta chain) was determined in a study of CD8+CD57+ T cells in acquired aplastic anemia (dated by TCRdb to 2016 to 2019). General notes on the study: On average, sorted CD4+ and CD8+ cells yielded 3.2 ug of extracted DNA, with a range of 0.2 to 27.4 ug. CD8+CD57+ expansion was defined as a frequency above the mean frequency observed in healthy subjects.

What the authors observed across the whole study: Roughly 29 CD8+ CDR3 sequences were found to be shared between patients and controls, but these sequences appeared to be highly expressed in patients and within the immunodominant clones of the patients. Between patients and healthy controls, no significant difference in CD8+ Simpson's diversity was found (P=0.060).

Patients chosen for sequencing had shown expansion of CD8+CD57+ cells by flow cytometry. Severe acquired aplastic anemia was diagnosed in all patients according to International Study of Aplastic Anemia and Agranulocytosis and Camitta criteria. Patients had received no therapy at the time of blood sampling. In the study, sorted CD4+ and CD8+ blood T cells from patients with severe aplastic anemia and from healthy subjects underwent deep sequencing of TCR repertoires. In the USA, patient enrollment took place under clinicaltrials.gov protocols 00001620, 01623167, 00001397, 00071045, 00081523 and 00961064. Ficoll-Paque density gradient centrifugation was used to isolate peripheral blood mononuclear cells. Before DNA extraction, CD4+ and CD8+ T cells were sorted by FACS or by magnetic beads. A word on this clonotype: The antigen it recognizes is unknown. No much larger clone is present one base from it, and per-base qualities are unavailable.

TCR beta VDJ combination and CDR3 sequence profiling used genomic DNA as the template. TCR repertoire sequencing was run on an Illumina HiSeq 2000. The published analysis was carried out like this. Repertoires were assessed using TRBV/TRBJ rearrangement plots, CDR3 size and DJ length profiles, and Simpson's diversity index. Whichever DNA sequence was most abundant in the deep sequencing data was defined as the immunodominant clone. CDR3 amino acid sequences were screened for sharing across subjects and compared with published repertoires and the VDJdb database. TCRdb handled the public reads itself, with Q25 trimming in fastp and clone calling in MiXCR, and kept productive beta chains. Every CDR3 protein is listed once, alongside the most common genes and DNA of its rows. TCRdb assigned the V and J calls; the authors' analysis was not used. The table for this sample lists roughly 80,000 distinct CDR3 sequences; 60% to 75% of them were counted only once. The ten most abundant clones make up 80% to 90% of the sample.

The TCR sequence derives from a human donor with aplastic anemia. Source material: sorted CD4+, CD8+, or CD8+CD57+ T cells (not recorded which) from PBMCs.

The DNA sequence is TGTGCCAGCAGGGGACAGGGGCGGGGTGAGACCCAGTACTTC. This gives the protein CASRGQGRGETQYF. The chain is encoded by TRBV10-3 joined to TRBJ2-5; the junction holds 10 bases that match TRBD1. Spanning cysteine to phenylalanine, the CDR3 consists of 14 amino acids. Only CDR3 DNA is held: 42 bases, read in frame from base 1. V trim: 10 bases; J trim: 5 bases; unmatched bases: 10. The germline V gene encodes CDR1 ENHRY and CDR2 SYGVKD.